This T cell receptor (beta chain) was identified during a study of T cells in Graves' hyperthyroidism and ophthalmopathy. Amplified TCR beta CDR3 regions came from RNA transcripts. TCR CDR3 regions were first amplified by RT-PCR with HTBI primers. TCRdb processed the multiplex PCR reads anew with MiXCR; each CDR3 protein has one entry. The sample lists 550,000 to 600,000 distinct CDR3 sequences, 16% occurring once. V shed 4 bases, J shed 4 bases, and the junction held 1 base outside the gene matches. The V gene's germline CDR1 is SGHTA and CDR2 FQGNSA. This CDR3 spans 12 amino acids. This clonotype occurred many times.

The source of this sequence is a woman between 18 and 30 years old with Graves' hyperthyroidism. V gene TRBV7-2 combines with J gene TRBJ2-7; TRBD2 aligns across 7 bases. Source material: blood. This CDR3 reads CASSWGGYEQYF. CDR3 nucleotide sequence: TGTGCCAGCAGCTGGGGGGGTTACGAGCAGTACTTC.